Listed below are T cell receptor beta chains from one sample, sequenced in a study of T cells in Graves' hyperthyroidism and ophthalmopathy. TCRdb reprocessed the multiplex PCR reads via MiXCR and lists one record per CDR3 protein. The sample yields approximately 600,000 distinct CDR3 sequences, around 14% seen once. The sequencing input was blood. The source is a woman aged 25 to 39 with Graves' hyperthyroidism that later progressed to Graves' ophthalmopathy. CDR3s include the opening cysteine and the closing phenylalanine or tryptophan. A D gene is named only where the DNA matches it firmly. Where a row states a size, it is once, few, many or the class of an expanded clone; other rows omit it.

DNA: TGTGCCAGCAGCCTATCAGTGGCCTTTGAATACAATGAGCAGTTCTTC
CDR3: CASSLSVAFEYNEQFF
size: NA
V: TRBV2
J: TRBJ2-1
D: NA

DNA: TGTGCCAGCAGTAGGGCCCCTTGGCGTAGCACAGATACGCAGTATTTT
CDR3: CASSRAPWRSTDTQYF
size: few
V: TRBV6-1
J: TRBJ2-3
D: NA

DNA: TGTGCCAGCAGTCTTGACAGGGACAACACTGAAGCTTTCTTT
CDR3: CASSLDRDNTEAFF
size: many
V: TRBV2
J: TRBJ1-1
D: TRBD1

DNA: TGTGCCAGTAGTATCGGACTAGCGGTCTACAATGAGCAGTTCTTC
CDR3: CASSIGLAVYNEQFF
size: few
V: TRBV19
J: TRBJ2-1
D: TRBD2

DNA: TGTGCCAGCAGCCCGCCCGTGGGAGGGCCTACGACAGATACGCAGTATTTT
CDR3: CASSPPVGGPTTDTQYF
size: NA
V: TRBV7-9
J: TRBJ2-3
D: TRBD2

DNA: TGTGCCAGCAGCACGGGGACTAGCGGGAGGGATACGCAGTATTTT
CDR3: CASSTGTSGRDTQYF
size: many
V: TRBV5-6
J: TRBJ2-3
D: TRBD2

DNA: TGTGCCAGCAGCAGGAGCAGCACCCCGACCTACGAGCAGTACTTC
CDR3: CASSRSSTPTYEQYF
size: many
V: TRBV14
J: TRBJ2-7
D: NA

DNA: TGTGCCAGCAGTTACTCCATTATTGTCGTAGCGGGAGTCTACAATGAGCAGTTCTTC
CDR3: CASSYSIIVVAGVYNEQFF
size: many
V: TRBV6-5
J: TRBJ2-1
D: TRBD2

DNA: TGTGCCACCAGTGATCCATCTGGATGGTCCCAGCATTTT
CDR3: CATSDPSGWSQHF
size: many
V: TRBV24-1
J: TRBJ1-5
D: NA

DNA: TGTGCCAGCAGCCTCAGACGGCAGGGATCCTATGGCTACACCTTC
CDR3: CASSLRRQGSYGYTF
size: many
V: TRBV3-1
J: TRBJ1-2
D: NA

DNA: TGTGCCAGCAGTTACGAATATTCGGTGACAGAAGCTTTCTTT
CDR3: CASSYEYSVTEAFF
size: many
V: TRBV6-5
J: TRBJ1-1
D: NA

DNA: TGTGCCAACCACGGGACACTCTACGAGCAGTACTTC
CDR3: CANHGTLYEQYF
size: many
V: TRBV7-9
J: TRBJ2-7
D: NA

DNA: TGTGCCAGCAGCGGCTCCGGGGATCTCGAGCAGTACTTC
CDR3: CASSGSGDLEQYF
size: many
V: TRBV2
J: TRBJ2-7
D: NA

DNA: TGTGCTAGTAGGGGGAATACGCAGTATTTT
CDR3: CASRGNTQYF
size: few
V: TRBV7-7
J: TRBJ2-3
D: NA

DNA: TGTGCCAGCAGAAGTGGGACGTCAGGGCTGACTGAAGCTTTCTTT
CDR3: CASRSGTSGLTEAFF
size: few
V: TRBV6-1
J: TRBJ1-1
D: NA

DNA: TGCAGTGCTAGAGTGGGGGGCACTGAAGCTTTCTTT
CDR3: CSARVGGTEAFF
size: NA
V: TRBV20-1
J: TRBJ1-1
D: NA

DNA: TGCAGCGTTGAGGGGACAGTGGGGTCCTACAATGAGCAGTTCTTC
CDR3: CSVEGTVGSYNEQFF
size: NA
V: TRBV29-1
J: TRBJ2-1
D: TRBD1

DNA: TGTGCCATCAGTCGATTGGGACAGGGAACCTACAATGAGCAGTTCTTC
CDR3: CAISRLGQGTYNEQFF
size: many
V: TRBV10-3
J: TRBJ2-1
D: TRBD1